This entry lists 9 T cell receptor beta chains sequenced from one sample in a study of T cell changes during pregnancy in multiple sclerosis. Some clones are missing from TCRdb's copy, which holds only in-frame ones; the method was immunoSEQ multiplex PCR. The data show around 69,000 clones, around nine tenths seen once. Sequences were derived from CD8+ T cells from peripheral blood mononuclear cells, sampled before pregnancy. These receptor sequences come from a female donor with multiple sclerosis, enrolled in a pregnancy study.

J is TRBJ2-7 and V is TRBV5-1; TRBD1 agrees at 9 bases. This CDR3 is 13 amino acids long. The V gene end was trimmed by 3 bases and the J gene end by 6 bases; junction bases not matched to a gene: 4. Germline V gene sequence: CDR1 SGHRS, CDR2 YFSETQ. This chain's CDR3 is CASSSGTGFEQYF. The CDR3, as DNA: TGCGCCAGCAGCTCCGGGACAGGGTTCGAGCAGTACTTC.

The V and J genes are TRBV4-1 and TRBJ2-3; TRBD2 agrees at 7 bases. There are 19 residues in the CDR3. Per germline, CDR1 MGHRA and CDR2 YSYEKL. After removal of 4 bases from V and 0 bases from J, the junction contained 16 bases not matched to a gene. CDR3 loop: CASSPGGFSGGTSTDTQYF. The CDR3 DNA is TGCGCCAGCAGCCCAGGCGGGTTTTCGGGGGGAACTAGCACAGATACGCAGTATTTT.

The chain uses TRBV5-5 and TRBJ1-1, with TRBD1 matching over 7 bases. Germline CDR1 is SGHKS and CDR2 is YYEKEE (reference sequence). V lost 1 base to trimming and J lost 1 base; unmatched junction nucleotides: 4. The CDR3 has 15 residues. DNA of the CDR3: TGTGCCAGCAGCTTGACAGGGGCTCCGAACACTGAAGCTTTCTTT. Translating gives CASSLTGAPNTEAFF.

This chain connects TRBV7-6 to TRBJ2-3, with D possibly being TRBD2 (6 bases). CDR1 is SGHVS, CDR2 FNYEAQ, per germline. V lost 8 bases, J lost 2 bases, and 11 bases lay in between. CDR3 length: 13 amino acids. The CDR3 loop is CASVAGITDTQYF. For the CDR3, the DNA is TGTGCCAGCGTGGCGGGGATCACAGATACGCAGTATTTT.

This rearrangement joins TRBV7-2 to TRBJ2-1; TRBD2 aligns across 10 bases. This CDR3 has 15 residues. J gave up 8 bases and V 2 bases, and 6 bases lay outside the gene matches. Per germline, CDR1 SGHTA and CDR2 FQGNSA. The CDR3 coding sequence is TGTGCCAGCAGCTTATTGAGCGGGGGGGCCGATGAGCAGTTCTTC. Its protein product is CASSLLSGGADEQFF.

V and J are TRBV15 and TRBJ1-5; a weak D match, TRBD1 (6 bases). Deletions cut 6 bases from V and 0 bases from J, with 12 bases between. Per the germline V gene, CDR1 is LNHNV and CDR2 is YYDKDF (reference sequence). The CDR3 has 15 residues. Written as DNA, the CDR3 is TGTGCCACCAGGGGGGACATCTATAGCAATCAGCCCCAGCATTTT. Protein: CATRGDIYSNQPQHF. The full variable domain, in which reference TRBV15 and TRBJ1-5 provide the parts outside the CDR3, is DAMVIQNPRYQVTQFGKPVTLSCSQTLNHNVMYWYQQKSSQAPKLLFHYYDKDFNNEADTPDNFQSRRPNTSFCFLDIRSPGLGDTAMYLCATRGDIYSNQPQHFGDGTRLSIL.

J is TRBJ1-2 and V is TRBV4-2; the match to TRBD1 covers 8 bases. The CDR3 contains 14 residues. J gave up 4 bases and V 1 base, and 2 bases lay outside the gene matches. Germline V gene sequence: CDR1 LGHNA, CDR2 YNFKEQ. CDR3 residues: CASSQGTGIYGYTF. In DNA form, the CDR3 reads TGTGCCAGCAGCCAAGGGACAGGGATCTATGGCTACACCTTC.

The chain couples TRBV11-2 to TRBJ1-1; D might be TRBD1 (6 bases). Germline values: CDR1 SGHAT, CDR2 FQNNGV. V dropped 5 bases and J dropped 6 bases, with 16 bases sitting between them. CDR3 length: 14 residues. The chain's CDR3 is CASSPLLGAPEAFF. The CDR3 nucleotides read TGTGCCAGCAGCCCGCTATTGGGGGCTCCTGAAGCTTTCTTT.

This chain uses TRBV11-2 with TRBJ2-7; 9 bases are shared with TRBD1. Germline CDR1 and CDR2: SGHAT and FQNNGV. The CDR3 has 14 residues. The V gene end was trimmed by 6 bases and the J gene end by 4 bases; junction bases not matched to a gene: 7. For the CDR3, the DNA is TGTGCCAGCAGGCGGACAGGGGTAGGGTACGAGCAGTACTTC. Translating gives CASRRTGVGYEQYF.